What follows are 9 T cell receptor beta chains derived from one specimen sequenced in a study of blood T cells in healthy people across ages. A sample-barcoded 5' primer and a J-beta primer mix were used in a second PCR of roughly 7 to 12 cycles. TCRdb processed the 5' RACE reads anew with MiXCR; each CDR3 protein has one entry. Counted here are 1.5 million to 2 million distinct CDR3 sequences, around 35% occurring once; the ten biggest clones make up approximately 10%. What was sequenced was blood. Source of these receptors: a woman aged 25-40 years in good health.

The genes are TRBV6-5 and TRBJ1-2; TRBD1 matches at 7 bases. The germline CDR1 and CDR2 sequences are MNHEY and SVGAGI. The length of the CDR3 is 15 residues. The V segment lost 0 bases and the J segment 7 bases; nucleotides outside the gene matches: 8. CDR3 amino acids: CASSYSGRGRFGYTF. Written as DNA, the CDR3 is TGTGCCAGCAGTTACTCGGGAAGGGGGCGTTTTGGCTACACCTTC.

This clonotype was seen more than once but under ten times. This chain joins TRBV20-1 and TRBJ2-7, with D unresolved. V dropped 4 bases and J dropped 1 base, with 11 bases sitting between them. This CDR3 has 13 amino acids. Germline loops: CDR1 DFQATT, CDR2 SNEGSKA (reference sequence). The CDR3 region is CSAISPRSYEQYF. CDR3 DNA: TGCAGTGCTATTAGTCCGAGGTCCTACGAGCAGTACTTC.

This clonotype has only a few counts. The CDR3 DNA reads TGCGCCAGCAGCGATTCAGGGGCTAACTATGGCTACACCTTC. This sequence encodes CASSDSGANYGYTF. J is TRBJ1-2 and V is TRBV5-1; possibly TRBD1 for D (6 bases). Germline loops: CDR1 SGHRS, CDR2 YFSETQ. This CDR3 has 14 amino acids. The V end was cut by 4 bases, the J end by 0 bases, with 10 bases between.

The CDR3 nucleotides read TGCAGTGCTAAAGGGACTAGCTCCACAGATACGCAGTATTTT. It yields the protein CSAKGTSSTDTQYF. V and J are TRBV20-1 and TRBJ2-3; 9 positions match TRBD2. The CDR3 is 14 amino acids. CDR1 and CDR2 from the germline V gene are DFQATT and SNEGSKA (reference sequence). Trimming took 4 bases from V and 2 from J; bases not matched to a gene: 4.

V and J are TRBV10-2 and TRBJ1-2; D is ambiguous. The CDR3 spans 12 residues. Per the germline V gene, CDR1 is WSHSY and CDR2 is SAAADI. Trimming removed 3 bases from V and 4 bases from J, with 6 bases in between. The CDR3 sequence is CASSDGLYGYTF. DNA for the CDR3: TGCGCCAGCAGTGATGGTCTCTATGGCTACACCTTC.

This sequence joins TRBV15 and TRBJ1-5, with TRBD1 as a possible D gene (6 bases). The germline gives CDR1 LNHNV, CDR2 YYDKDF (reference sequence). This CDR3 contains 16 residues. V gave up 0 bases and J gave up 7 bases, with 16 bases separating them. The CDR3 spells CATSRDSRGAGQPQHF. The CDR3, as DNA: TGTGCCACCAGCAGAGATTCGAGGGGGGCTGGCCAGCCCCAGCATTTT.

This clonotype has a count of ten or more. The chain has TRBV11-2 and TRBJ1-2; the D is unclear. This CDR3 region has 13 residues. The V end was cut by 4 bases, the J end by 4 bases, with 10 bases between. CDR1 SGHAT and CDR2 FQNNGV come from the germline V gene. The CDR3 loop is CASSSSGPYGYTF. Here the CDR3 DNA reads TGTGCCAGCAGCTCCTCAGGCCCCTATGGCTACACCTTC.

This chain links TRBV28 with TRBJ2-5; 9 bases are shared with TRBD1. The germline gives CDR1 MDHEN, CDR2 SYDVKM. V shed 6 bases and J 13 bases; nucleotides not matched to a gene: 6. The CDR3 totals 11 residues. This CDR3 is CASSTRDRVYF. DNA for the CDR3: TGTGCCAGCAGCACCCGGGACAGGGTGTACTTC.

This clonotype appeared a few times. The J gene is TRBJ2-3, the V gene TRBV7-8, with 15 bases that match TRBD2. The CDR3 extends over 18 amino acids. Looked up from germline, CDR1 is SGHVS and CDR2 is FQNEAQ. The trim removed 4 bases at V and 4 bases at J, leaving 9 bases unmatched. The CDR3 here is CASSSGLAGGPIPDTQYF. CDR3 DNA sequence: TGTGCCAGCAGCTCCGGACTAGCGGGGGGGCCGATTCCAGATACGCAGTATTTT.